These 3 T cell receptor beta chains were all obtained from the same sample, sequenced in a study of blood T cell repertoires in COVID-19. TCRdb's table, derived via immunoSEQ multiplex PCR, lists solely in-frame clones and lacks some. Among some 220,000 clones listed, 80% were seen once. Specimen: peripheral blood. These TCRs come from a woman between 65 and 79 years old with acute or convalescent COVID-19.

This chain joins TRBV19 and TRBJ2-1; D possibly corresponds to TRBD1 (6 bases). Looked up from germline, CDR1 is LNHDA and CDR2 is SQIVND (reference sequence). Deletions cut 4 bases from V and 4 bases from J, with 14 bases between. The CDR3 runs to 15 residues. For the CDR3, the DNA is TGTGCCAGTAGTAGGGACACCAGGAAATACAATGAGCAGTTCTTC. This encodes CASSRDTRKYNEQFF.

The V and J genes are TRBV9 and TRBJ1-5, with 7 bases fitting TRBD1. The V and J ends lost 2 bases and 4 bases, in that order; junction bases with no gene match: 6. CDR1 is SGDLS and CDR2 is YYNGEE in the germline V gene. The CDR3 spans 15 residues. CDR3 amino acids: CASSVRGSINQPQHF. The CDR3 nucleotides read TGTGCCAGCAGCGTCAGGGGGTCGATAAATCAGCCCCAGCATTTT.

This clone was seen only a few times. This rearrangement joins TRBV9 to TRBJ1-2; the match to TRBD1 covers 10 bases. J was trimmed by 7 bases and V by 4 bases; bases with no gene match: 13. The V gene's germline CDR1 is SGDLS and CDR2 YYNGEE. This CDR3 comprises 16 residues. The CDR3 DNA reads TGTGCCAGCAGCACACTTGGACAGGGGGAGTACAGTGGCTACACCTTC. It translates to CASSTLGQGEYSGYTF.